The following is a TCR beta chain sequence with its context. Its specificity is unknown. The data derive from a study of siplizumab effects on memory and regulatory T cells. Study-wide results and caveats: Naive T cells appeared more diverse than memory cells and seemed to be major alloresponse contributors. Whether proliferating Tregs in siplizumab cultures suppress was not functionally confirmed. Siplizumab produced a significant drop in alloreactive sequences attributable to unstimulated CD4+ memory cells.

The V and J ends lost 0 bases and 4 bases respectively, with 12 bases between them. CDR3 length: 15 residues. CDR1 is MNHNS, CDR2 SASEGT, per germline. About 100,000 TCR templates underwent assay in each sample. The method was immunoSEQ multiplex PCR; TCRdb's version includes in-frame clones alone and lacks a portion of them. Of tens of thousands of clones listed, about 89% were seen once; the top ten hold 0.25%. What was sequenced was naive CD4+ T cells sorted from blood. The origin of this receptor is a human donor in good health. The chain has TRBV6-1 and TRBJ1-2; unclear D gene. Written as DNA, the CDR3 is TGTGCCAGCAGTGAAGCCGGAAGGGTCCCCTATGGCTACACCTTC. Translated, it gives CASSEAGRVPYGYTF.